The next 24 T cell receptor beta chains were all read from a single sample in a study of blood T cell repertoires in COVID-19. Generated by immunoSEQ multiplex PCR, the TCRdb table keeps only in-frame clones and is missing some. The table shows over 200,000 clones, with approximately 84% occurring only once. The sequenced sample consisted of peripheral blood. The source is a woman aged 45-65 years with active or convalescent COVID-19.

V usage is TRBV28 and J usage is TRBJ1-2; TRBD1 agrees at 8 bases. The V and J ends lost 6 bases and 8 bases, in that order; junction bases with no gene match: 14. Germline loops: CDR1 MDHEN, CDR2 SYDVKM. The CDR3 runs to 15 residues. The CDR3 loop is CASRPPRRGQVGYTF. CDR3 DNA sequence: TGTGCCAGCAGACCGCCTAGGAGGGGACAGGTCGGCTACACCTTC.

The J gene is TRBJ1-3, the V gene TRBV6-1; D unresolved. Between the trimmed V and J ends, which lost 0 bases and 5 bases, there was a span of 8 bases. Per the germline V gene, CDR1 is MNHNS and CDR2 is SASEGT. CDR3 size: 14 residues. CDR3 sequence reads: CASSEARIRNTIYF. CDR3 nucleotides: TGTGCCAGCAGTGAAGCGCGCATTAGAAACACCATATATTTT.

The chain carries TRBV28 and TRBJ2-2; D not resolved. Deletions cut 8 bases from V and 3 bases from J, with 7 bases between. Germline CDR1 is MDHEN and CDR2 is SYDVKM. The CDR3 totals 12 residues. The CDR3 DNA follows: TGTGCCAGCCCTTCTCACACCGGGGAGCTGTTTTTT. This translates into CASPSHTGELFF. Full variable domain (outside the CDR3, taken from reference TRBV28 and TRBJ2-2): DVKVTQSSRYLVKRTGEKVFLECVQDMDHENMFWYRQDPGLGLRLIYFSYDVKMKEKGDIPEGYSVSREKKERFSLILESASTNQTSMYLCASPSHTGELFFGEGSRLTVL.

The chain recombines TRBV11-3 with TRBJ2-7; weak D call: TRBD2 (5 bases). This CDR3 has 13 residues. Germline V gene sequence: CDR1 SGHNT, CDR2 YENEEA. V was shortened by 1 base and J by 1 base, with 5 bases between the two germline ends. The CDR3: CASSLGGSYEQYF. DNA for the CDR3: TGTGCCAGCAGCTTAGGAGGGTCCTACGAGCAGTACTTC.

V gene TRBV6-5 combines with J gene TRBJ2-1, with TRBD2 matching 14 bases. Germline CDR1 reads MNHEY; CDR2 reads SVGAGI. The CDR3 totals 14 residues. Unmatched junction bases numbered 4, after V lost 7 bases and J lost 8 bases. The CDR3 DNA reads as TGTGCCAGCAAGTTGGGACTAGCGGGAGATGAGCAGTTCTTC. Its protein is CASKLGLAGDEQFF.

This chain uses TRBV5-4 with TRBJ1-2; D gene ambiguous. The CDR3 is 19 residues long. Trimming cost V 0 bases and J 8 bases, with 29 bases left between them. The germline CDR1 and CDR2 sequences are SGHNT and YYREEE (reference sequence). CDR3 in DNA: TGTGCCAGCAGCTTGGGACAATCCGAAAACCGCCGGAGAGGGCAGGGCTACACCTTC. Its protein product is CASSLGQSENRRRGQGYTF. Supplemented by reference TRBV5-4 and TRBJ1-2, the full variable domain reads ETGVTQSPTHLIKTRGQQVTLRCSSQSGHNTVSWYQQALGQGPQFIFQYYREEENGRGNFPPRFSGLQFPNYSSELNVNALELDDSALYLCASSLGQSENRRRGQGYTFGSGTRLTVV.

This chain joins TRBV5-6 and TRBJ2-5, with D possibly matching TRBD2 (5 bases). The ends were cut back, 3 bases at V and 6 bases at J, with 6 bases in the middle. The CDR3 is made up of 11 amino acids. CDR1 is SGHDT and CDR2 is YYEEEE in the germline V gene. The DNA of the CDR3 is TGTGCCAGCAGCTGGGAGAAGACCCAGTACTTC. It yields the protein CASSWEKTQYF.

The chain couples TRBV19 to TRBJ2-3, with 8 bases identical to TRBD1. The germline V gene encodes CDR1 LNHDA and CDR2 SQIVND (reference sequence). Losses at the gene ends were 5 bases for V and 4 bases for J; bases not matched to a gene: 5. This CDR3 is 14 amino acids long. The CDR3 protein is CASSLQGDADTQYF. In nucleotides, the CDR3 is TGTGCCAGTAGTTTACAGGGGGATGCAGATACGCAGTATTTT.

This chain joins TRBV2 and TRBJ1-1; D unresolved. CDR3 length: 15 residues. Between the trimmed V and J ends, which lost 2 bases and 7 bases, there was a span of 17 bases. Germline V lookup: CDR1 SNHLY, CDR2 FYNNEI. Written as DNA, the CDR3 is TGTGCCAGCAGTGAACCCTTTATTCAACCCAGTGAAGCTTTCTTT. Its translation is CASSEPFIQPSEAFF.

This chain links TRBV19 with TRBJ1-2; D not certain. The CDR3 sequence is 13 residues long. V lost 7 bases and J lost 2, with 11 bases in between. Germline-derived CDR1 and CDR2 are LNHDA and SQIVND (reference sequence). The CDR3 DNA is TGTGCCAGTACCGGGTCGGAGAACTATGGCTACACCTTC. It encodes CASTGSENYGYTF.

This clone has only a few counts. The chain carries TRBV2 and TRBJ1-4; perhaps TRBD1 as D (6 bases). Germline V gives CDR1 SNHLY, CDR2 FYNNEI. The ends were cut back, 6 bases at V and 8 bases at J, with 16 bases in the middle. This CDR3 has 14 amino acids. The CDR3 nucleotides read TGTGCCAGCAGGGATACAGGGTTAGGAGAAAAACTGTTTTTT. It specifies CASRDTGLGEKLFF.

The CDR3 coding sequence is TGTGCCAGTAGACGGACAGGTTCCAATCAGCCCCAGCATTTT. Amino acids: CASRRTGSNQPQHF. The chain employs TRBV19 and TRBJ1-5, with TRBD1 matching over 7 bases. With 6 bases clipped from V and 3 bases from J, the junction kept 5 bases outside the gene matches. The CDR3 has 14 residues. Germline CDR1 and CDR2: LNHDA and SQIVND (reference sequence).

The gene calls are TRBV5-1 and TRBJ1-2; weak D call: TRBD1 (5 bases). The V and J ends lost 4 bases and 1 base respectively, with 8 bases between them. This CDR3 has 13 residues. Germline V gives CDR1 SGHRS, CDR2 YFSETQ. The CDR3 DNA follows: TGCGCCAGCAGCGTCAGGGATAACTATGGCTACACCTTC. It yields the protein CASSVRDNYGYTF.

The chain combines TRBV28 with TRBJ1-5; 7 bases fit TRBD1. Looked up from germline, CDR1 is MDHEN and CDR2 is SYDVKM. The CDR3 contains 16 residues. The junction had 10 bases not matched to a gene; V was cut back by 3 bases and J by 5 bases. Written as DNA, the CDR3 is TGTGCCAGCAGTTTTTCGTGGGGGACAGTATATCAGCCCCAGCATTTT. Protein sequence: CASSFSWGTVYQPQHF.

The V gene is TRBV7-9, the J gene TRBJ2-2; maybe TRBD1 (7 bases). Per the germline V gene, CDR1 is SEHNR and CDR2 is FQNEAQ (reference sequence). The V end lost 5 bases, the J end lost 4 bases, and 20 bases lay between the germline ends. CDR3 size: 17 residues. The CDR3 sequence is CASSPLRGQGGTGELFF. The CDR3 bases are TGTGCCAGCAGCCCCCTCCGGGGCCAGGGGGGCACCGGGGAGCTGTTTTTT.

The chain recombines TRBV30 with TRBJ1-2; D unclear. Trimming stripped 2 bases from V and 1 base from J, with 8 bases between. The CDR3 consists of 13 residues. CDR1 and CDR2 from the germline V gene are GTSNPN and SVGIG (reference sequence). CDR3 sequence (DNA): TGTGCCTGGAGTCCGAACAGTAACTATGGCTACACCTTC. Translation: CAWSPNSNYGYTF.

The V and J genes are TRBV7-6 and TRBJ1-1; 7 bases align to TRBD1. After removal of 3 bases from V and 1 base from J, the junction contained 5 bases not matched to a gene. This CDR3 is 15 amino acids long. The germline V gene has CDR1 SGHVS and CDR2 FNYEAQ. In DNA, the CDR3 is TGTGCCAGCAGCTTGAGGGGGACAGCGAACACTGAAGCTTTCTTT. Amino acids: CASSLRGTANTEAFF.

V and J are TRBV3-1 (or the pseudogene TRBV3-2) and TRBJ1-1; no definite D call. This CDR3 is 12 amino acids long. Germline V gives CDR1 LGHDT, CDR2 YNNKEL (reference sequence). V shed 2 bases and J shed 8 bases, with 9 bases lying between them. DNA for the CDR3: TGTGCCAGCAGCCAACGGGCGGGCGAAGCTTTCTTT. It translates to CASSQRAGEAFF.

The chain uses TRBV6-5 and TRBJ1-4; D gene uncertain. In germline, CDR1 is MNHEY, CDR2 SVGAGI. The CDR3 runs 12 residues. Trimming took 7 bases from V and 8 from J, leaving 11 bases between them. The CDR3 protein is CASTRVGEKLFF. As DNA, the CDR3 is TGTGCCAGCACCCGGGTTGGAGAAAAACTGTTTTTT.

This clone appeared a single time. The chain joins TRBV28 to TRBJ2-3, with TRBD2 as a possible D gene (6 bases). V lost 9 bases and J lost 2, with 15 bases in between. The CDR3 has 14 amino acids. Germline V lookup: CDR1 MDHEN, CDR2 SYDVKM. The CDR3 sequence: CASEWRGTTDTQYF. CDR3 nucleotide sequence: TGTGCCAGTGAATGGCGGGGCACCACAGATACGCAGTATTTT. The variable domain in full, with the rest retrieved from reference TRBV28 and TRBJ2-3, is DVKVTQSSRYLVKRTGEKVFLECVQDMDHENMFWYRQDPGLGLRLIYFSYDVKMKEKGDIPEGYSVSREKKERFSLILESASTNQTSMYLCASEWRGTTDTQYFGPGTRLTVL.

In its sample, this clone was seen once. This sequence joins TRBV5-8 and TRBJ1-5, with no clear D. The CDR3 has 17 amino acids. V lost 0 bases and J lost 0, with 13 bases in between. Germline V gene sequence: CDR1 SGHTS, CDR2 YDEGEE. The CDR3 loop is CASSLARVTSSNQPQHF. CDR3 coding DNA: TGTGCCAGCAGCTTGGCCCGGGTGACCTCTAGCAATCAGCCCCAGCATTTT.

The chain links TRBV19 to TRBJ2-7, with 9 bases aligning to TRBD2. Germline V lookup: CDR1 LNHDA, CDR2 SQIVND (reference sequence). V lost 5 bases, J lost 0 bases, and 5 bases stayed unmatched. This CDR3 has 15 residues. The CDR3 protein is CASSWTSETSYEQYF. CDR3 nucleotides: TGTGCCAGTAGTTGGACTAGCGAGACCTCCTACGAGCAGTACTTC.

The chain carries TRBV6-5 and TRBJ2-1; TRBD2 agrees at 7 bases. This CDR3 is 14 amino acids long. Germline V gene lookup returns CDR1 MNHEY and CDR2 SVGAGI. V shed 6 bases and J 2 bases; nucleotides not matched to a gene: 4. The CDR3 DNA follows: TGTGCCAGCAGCTCGGGGGGTACCTACAATGAGCAGTTCTTC. It specifies CASSSGGTYNEQFF.

The chain combines TRBV9 with TRBJ2-7; TRBD1 matches 7 bases. The CDR3 is made up of 13 amino acids. Germline trimming cut 3 bases from V and 3 bases from J; bases unmatched to any gene: 3. The germline CDR1 and CDR2 sequences are SGDLS and YYNGEE. The CDR3 sequence is CASSGPGGYEQYF. Here the CDR3 DNA reads TGTGCCAGCAGCGGCCCAGGGGGCTACGAGCAGTACTTC. Based on the CDR3 plus reference TRBV9 and TRBJ2-7, the full variable domain is DSGVTQTPKHLITATGQRVTLRCSPRSGDLSVYWYQQSLDQGLQFLIQYYNGEERAKGNILERFSAQQFPDLHSELNLSSLELGDSALYFCASSGPGGYEQYFGPGTRLTVT.